This TCR beta chain was captured in a study of tumor-infiltrating T cells and Merkel cell polyomavirus (dated by TCRdb to 2016 to 2017). Regarding the complete study: CD8+ T cells specific for the Merkel cell polyomavirus KLL epitope were examined in Merkel cell carcinoma patients. In the whole study, one tumor sample was a frozen nodal tumor digest, and another tumor sample was a flash-frozen core biopsy of a metastasis. TRB sequencing covered KLL-tetramer-sorted cells from blood or tumor-infiltrating lymphocytes in approximately 15 samples, plus 12 matched whole-tumor samples. Patient treatments varied, were not standardized, and included chemotherapy, radiation and immunotherapies. Patients came in at different disease stages and had a median follow-up of around 2.6 years, ranging from about 1.1 to 6.0 years. Most whole-tumor samples were approximately 25-micron curls cut from formalin-fixed, paraffin-embedded tissue blocks.

With respect to this clone: The antigen this receptor binds is unknown. Per-nucleotide qualities are absent, and no much larger clonotype sits a single base away.

All patients' tumors stained robustly positive for Merkel cell polyomavirus Large T antigen by immunohistochemistry. Some twelve Merkel cell carcinoma patients with robust KLL-tetramer+ populations, above 0.04% of CD8+ T cells, in blood and/or cultured TIL were included. Every patient was Caucasian, and patient ages ranged from roughly 45 to 77 years, with a median of around 71 years. Lymph node tumors were analyzed for patients with unknown primaries who presented with nodal disease, or when insufficient primary tissue was available. Including cysteine and phenylalanine, the CDR3 has 13 amino acids. This entry keeps only the CDR3 DNA: 39 bases, framed from base 1. Per the germline V gene, MDHEN is the CDR1 and SYDVKM is the CDR2. The trim is 7 bases for V and 4 bases for J, with a gap of 11 bases between the germline ends. Overall results and qualifications from the work: KLL-specific TRB repertoires proved diverse and largely private: among hundreds of unique sequences, only one clonotype was public, and a couple of patients shared that clonotype. A higher fraction of KLL-specific T cells within tumors (about 1.7-18% versus about 0-0.14%) was associated with significantly better MCC-specific survival. One limitation of the study is the small sample size (n ≈ 12 patients). A significant MCC-specific survival advantage (P = 0.0051) was associated with tumors having more unique KLL-specific clonotypes (5-108 vs 0-3). Only a single viral epitope was studied, so T cells against other Merkel cell polyomavirus epitopes were not captured.

Receptors were amplified or captured by the immunoSEQ multiplex PCR assay. Genomic DNA extraction, TRB sequencing and normalization were performed by Adaptive Biotechnologies (Seattle, WA). For the original study's pipeline: To compute clonality, the Shannon entropy of productive TRB sequences was normalized by log2 of unique productive sequences and then subtracted from one. To identify KLL-specific clonotypes in tumors, TCRbeta CDR3 amino acid sequences were matched against the sequences from the tetramer-sorted sample of each patient. The clones in this table, taken by TCRdb from immuneACCESS, are in-frame only. Not every clone is retained; where verified, under half of the shortfall comes from an unresolved V gene, and the cause of the rest is unknown. The DNA gave D and trimming, while V, J and clone size come from that table. In all, the sample holds 20,000 to 30,000 clones, and roughly nine tenths of those were seen once. The ten biggest clones cover about 2.9% of the sample.

The receptor was derived from a man aged 50-60 years with Merkel cell carcinoma. The chain couples TRBV28 to TRBJ1-3; the D gene identity is not certain. The sequencing input was lymph node tissue. The nucleotide sequence is TGTGCCAGCATTAGTAGCGGGGGAAACACCATATATTTT. This sequence encodes CASISSGGNTIYF.